The rows below give T cell receptor beta chains drawn from one sample of a study of T-cell memory formation after mild COVID-19. One entry per CDR3 protein, called by TCRdb with MiXCR from the 5' RACE reads. Of 500,000 to 600,000 distinct CDR3 sequences listed, roughly 18% were seen once; the top ten hold more than 10%. Sequencing used PBMCs or a T cell subset sorted from them (not recorded which). The receptors here all came from an adult woman who had mild COVID-19 (a few samples of this study predate the infection). Cell type and time point are not known. The CDR3 runs from the conserved cysteine through the conserved F or W. Each record gives: CDR3 length, D gene, V gene, clone size, J gene, CDR3 DNA, CDR3 protein. The D gene is left open where the match is weak. Not all rows give a size; the values are once, few, many and, for expanded clones, a class.

>18|NA|TRBV6-6|NA|TRBJ2-2
TGTGCCAGCAGTTACGGCCCGGTGGGAAGCGATAACACCGGGGAGCTGTTTTTT
CASSYGPVGSDNTGELFF
>15|TRBD1|TRBV24-1|NA|TRBJ1-5
TGTGCCACCAGTGGGTCGGGACAGGGGAATCAGCCCCAGCATTTT
CATSGSGQGNQPQHF
>16|NA|TRBV13|NA|TRBJ1-2
TGTGCCAGCAGCTTAAGGGGGGGGCCCCTCGGCTATGGCTACACCTTC
CASSLRGGPLGYGYTF
>16|NA|TRBV5-8|NA|TRBJ2-7
TGTGCCAGCAGCTTGAACAGCCTACTACTCTACTACGAGCAGTACTTC
CASSLNSLLLYYEQYF
>14|NA|TRBV12-3/TRBV12-4|NA|TRBJ1-5
TGTGCCAGCAGTCCGGACCGGCCGGGGTTGCCCCAGCATTTT
CASSPDRPGLPQHF
>14|TRBD1|TRBV5-1|many|TRBJ2-1
TGCGCCAGCAGCTGGGACAGCCCCTACAATGAGCAGTTCTTC
CASSWDSPYNEQFF
>17|NA|TRBV7-9|few|TRBJ2-2
TGTGCCAGCAGCTTACTTGACGGAGGGGGAGGAACCGGGGAGCTGTTTTTT
CASSLLDGGGGTGELFF
>15|NA|TRBV4-3|NA|TRBJ1-4
TGCGCCAGCAGCCAGACATCGGGTTTGGAAGAAAAACTGTTTTTT
CASSQTSGLEEKLFF
>13|NA|TRBV27|NA|TRBJ2-2
TGTGCCAGCACTCCGATCTTGACCGGGGAGCTGTTTTTT
CASTPILTGELFF
>15|NA|TRBV29-1|many|TRBJ1-2
TGCAGCGTTGAATGGCGGGACACCACTATCTATGGCTACACCTTC
CSVEWRDTTIYGYTF
>14|NA|TRBV10-3|NA|TRBJ1-2
TGTGCCATCAGTGAGTCGAGGGGAGTGAATGGCTACACCTTC
CAISESRGVNGYTF
>12|NA|TRBV12-3/TRBV12-4|few|TRBJ2-2
TGTGCCAGCAGCTATATCACCGGGGAGCTGTTTTTT
CASSYITGELFF
>17|TRBD2|TRBV20-1|NA|TRBJ2-7
TGCAGTGCTAGAGATGGGAGACTAGCGGGATTACCCTACGAGCAGTACTTC
CSARDGRLAGLPYEQYF
>16|TRBD2|TRBV9|few|TRBJ2-1
TGTGCCAGCAGCGTAGGCGGTCGGGAGGCCTACAATGAGCAGTTCTTC
CASSVGGREAYNEQFF
>15|NA|TRBV6-1|few|TRBJ1-2
TGTGCCAGCAGTGAAGAGACAGGCCCTAACTATGGCTACACCTTC
CASSEETGPNYGYTF
>13|NA|TRBV7-8|many|TRBJ2-3
TGTGCCAGCGTGCGGACTAGCACAGATACGCAGTATTTT
CASVRTSTDTQYF
>13|TRBD1|TRBV6-6|few|TRBJ2-1
TGTGCCAGCAGTAGGGGACAGGTGAATGAGCAGTTCTTC
CASSRGQVNEQFF
>13|NA|TRBV29-1|few|TRBJ1-1
TGCAGCGTTGGCGCCCGTTTGAACACTGAAGCTTTCTTT
CSVGARLNTEAFF
>15|TRBD2|TRBV4-3|once|TRBJ2-3
TGCGCCAGCAGCCAAGATCGGGACTACACAGATACGCAGTATTTT
CASSQDRDYTDTQYF
>14|NA|TRBV7-2|NA|TRBJ2-1
TGTGCCAGCAGCTTTGGGACACTTGGCAATGAGCAGTTCTTC
CASSFGTLGNEQFF
>17|TRBD1|TRBV4-1|NA|TRBJ2-1
TGCGCCAGCAGCCAAGGTGGGACCGGGACAGGGTTAAATGAGCAGTTCTTC
CASSQGGTGTGLNEQFF
>17|TRBD2|TRBV4-3|few|TRBJ2-1
TGCGCCAGCAGCCTAGAACTAGCGGGAGGGGGCTACAATGAGCAGTTCTTC
CASSLELAGGGYNEQFF
>15|NA|TRBV7-2|few|TRBJ1-1
TGTGCCAGCAGCTTAGCGTCCCAACCCGCCACTGAAGCTTTCTTT
CASSLASQPATEAFF
>13|NA|TRBV9|NA|TRBJ1-2
TGTGCCAGCAGCGTACCAGGGTTGAGTGGCTACACCTTC
CASSVPGLSGYTF
>16|TRBD2|TRBV3-1|NA|TRBJ2-3
TGTGCCAGCAGCCAAGATCCGGGGGGGCCGGGAGATACGCAGTATTTT
CASSQDPGGPGDTQYF
>14|TRBD2|TRBV5-4|NA|TRBJ2-7
TGTGCCAGCAGTTGGGCGGGAGAGACCTACGAGCAGTACTTC
CASSWAGETYEQYF
>15|NA|TRBV4-1|many|TRBJ2-7
TGCGCCAGCAGCCAAGGCCGGGACGGCTCCTACGAGCAGTACTTC
CASSQGRDGSYEQYF